This entry is about one TCR beta chain. Antigen unknown. The data are from a study of T cell responses to AZD1222 COVID-19 vaccine. At the level of the study: The analysis combined second doses at about 4 or about 12 weeks. Findings and caveats of the study: Close to half of all spike-specific TCRs reportedly target regions of the variants that are unmutated. Mapped onto spike, vaccine-associated CD4 TCRs spanned it and were dominant at 160-218 and 743-854. White British people made up most donors, females outnumbered males, and clonal diversity was possibly underestimated.

Sequencing was performed with immunoSEQ multiplex PCR; in TCRdb, only in-frame clones are kept and a portion is missing. Of some 150,000 clones listed, 94% were seen once; the top ten hold 1.3%. The CDR3 covers 19 residues. In germline, CDR1 is LNHDA, CDR2 SQIVND (reference sequence). V shed 0 bases and J shed 0 bases, with 18 bases lying between them. The chain is built from TRBV19 and TRBJ2-4, with TRBD2 as a possible D gene (5 bases). This sample comprised peripheral blood, obtained on day 0 of AZD1222 vaccination. The receptor was derived from an adult in good health. The CDR3 region has the DNA TGTGCCAGTAGTATAGATAGAGCAGGTTCGGACTTAGCCAAAAACATTCAGTACTTC. This codes for CASSIDRAGSDLAKNIQYF.